Sequencing of this T cell receptor beta chain was carried out in a study of blood T cell repertoires in COVID-19 (dated by TCRdb to 2018 to 2021). The study in broad terms: The collaborator samples originated in the United States, Italy and Spain and spanned the acute and convalescent phases of COVID-19. The prospective study material was composed of cDNA or gDNA derived from T cells, B-cell-depleted T cells, or PBMCs. The repertoires were made available in a free public database intended to serve as a resource for research on the immune response to SARS-CoV-2. Samples came from the ongoing ImmuneRACE study (first 160 participants) plus 1,254 subjects from 6 global collaborators. Sample metadata almost always included a de-identified subject ID, COVID-19 status, age in years and sex. Where available, HLA class I and class II types were obtained from metadata supplied by the sample provider rather than from assay-based typing. Subjects who had been exposed to COVID-19, were actively infected with it, or had recovered from it provided the deeply sampled blood TCRbeta repertoires that made up the dataset. Points the paper makes about the study in general: The amount of clinical and demographic metadata varied by source and participant and was provided uncurated.

TCRbeta CDR3 regions were amplified from genomic DNA using the immunoSEQ Assay, a bias-controlled multiplex PCR. Per the authors' processing: The number of nucleated cells in each sample was estimated from the amplification of reference gene primers within the assay. To quantify the absolute abundance of each unique TCRbeta CDR3 rearrangement, sequence reads were collapsed and filtered. For each sample, productive Simpson clonality was calculated by taking the square root of Simpson's diversity index across productive rearrangements. Held by TCRdb, this immuneACCESS table contains in-frame sequences only and omits some clones. Under half of the omission traces to an unresolved V gene where checked; the cause of the rest is unknown. V, J and clone size reflect that table, while D and trimming were determined from the DNA. The sample table lists just over 150,000 clones, 75% to 90% of them with a count of one. Together, the top ten hold 3.3% of the sample.

Its CDR3 holds 11 amino acids, cysteine through phenylalanine. Kept here is only the CDR3 DNA, which spans 33 bases and is read in frame from base 1. For CDR1 and CDR2, the germline V gene lists SQVTM and ANQGSEA. V and J are truncated by 7 bases and 4 bases respectively, leaving an intervening sequence of 11 bases. About this clone itself: No cognate antigen has been identified for it. Base qualities were left out, and no much larger clone turns up one base away.

Whole blood was collected in K2EDTA tubes by collaborating institutions according to the institutions' own protocols. Collaborator samples were shipped for TCRbeta analysis as frozen whole blood, isolated PBMCs, or DNA extracted from either sample type. The sequencing sample was made of peripheral blood. The chain couples TRBV29-1 to TRBJ2-7; the best D guess is TRBD2, with 6 bases matching. The clonotype was recovered from a human donor with acute or convalescent COVID-19. The donor label of this sample is uncertain. The DNA sequence reads TGCAGCGCCGGGGAGGCGTACGAGCAGTACTTC. This encodes CSAGEAYEQYF.